This T cell receptor beta chain originates from a study of cytomegalovirus exposure and HLA in healthy donors. Study-wide results and limits: A list of approximately 160 TCR beta chains associated with cytomegalovirus was given.

PCR primers comprised 60 Vbeta and 13 Jbeta primers. Profiling relied on immunoSEQ multiplex PCR, and the TCRdb table lists in-frame clones only, not all of them. The table has roughly 150,000 clones, roughly 80% seen once. As to this clone: Its cognate antigen is unknown.

CDR3 length equals 13 residues. Trimming cost V 5 bases and J 3 bases, with 11 bases left between them. Germline V gene lookup returns CDR1 SGHTA and CDR2 FQGNSA. V usage is TRBV7-2 and J usage is TRBJ2-7; possible D gene TRBD1, 5 bases. The sequence was collected from a man aged 30 to 45 in good health and CMV-seropositive. The sample comprised PBMCs. CDR3 residues: CASSIHRFYEQYF. The DNA for the CDR3 is TGTGCCAGCAGCATACACAGGTTCTACGAGCAGTACTTC.